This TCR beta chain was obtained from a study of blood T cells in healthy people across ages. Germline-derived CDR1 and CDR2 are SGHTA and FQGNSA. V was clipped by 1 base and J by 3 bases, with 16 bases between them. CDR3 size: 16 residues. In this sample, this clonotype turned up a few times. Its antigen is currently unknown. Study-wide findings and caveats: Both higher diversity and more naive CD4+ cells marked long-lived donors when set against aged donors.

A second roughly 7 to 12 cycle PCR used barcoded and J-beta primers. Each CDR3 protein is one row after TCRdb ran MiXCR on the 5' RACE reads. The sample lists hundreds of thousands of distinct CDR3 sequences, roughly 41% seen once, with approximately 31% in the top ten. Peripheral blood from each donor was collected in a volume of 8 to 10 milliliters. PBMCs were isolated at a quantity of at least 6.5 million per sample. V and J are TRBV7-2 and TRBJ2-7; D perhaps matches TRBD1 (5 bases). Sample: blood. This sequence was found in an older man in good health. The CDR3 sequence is CASSLEPGRAIYEQYF. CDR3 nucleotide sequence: TGTGCCAGCAGCTTAGAGCCGGGCAGGGCCATCTACGAGCAGTACTTC.